One and the same sample provided the 11 T cell receptor beta chains below, sequenced in a study of shared clonotypes between healthy human individuals. Assay: immunoSEQ multiplex PCR; the TCRdb copy retains only in-frame clones and omits some. The sample includes 2,500,000 or so clones, approximately 93% of them seen just once. Sequenced input: naive CD4+ T cells from PBMCs. The subset was: CD45RA+ positively selected. These receptors originate from a man aged 18 to 30 in good health. Some clones in this sample may be carry-over from other donors' samples.

The chain recombines TRBV5-1 with TRBJ2-7, with 8 bases identical to TRBD2. The CDR3 is 15 residues long. The V gene end was trimmed by 0 bases and the J gene end by 5 bases; junction bases not matched to a gene: 7. The germline CDR1 and CDR2 sequences are SGHRS and YFSETQ. In DNA, the CDR3 is TGCGCCAGCAGCTTGGTGAGCGGGAGAAGGAACGAGCAGTACTTC. Translation gives CASSLVSGRRNEQYF.

As for this clone: Other DNA sequences within the sample encode an identical CDR3. This chain links TRBV7-6 with TRBJ2-7; TRBD2 aligns across 10 bases. V lost 2 bases, J lost 2 bases, and 3 bases stayed unmatched. This CDR3 is built from 15 residues. From germline, CDR1 is SGHVS and CDR2 FNYEAQ. CDR3 sequence: CASSLLSGGTYEQYF. For the CDR3, the DNA is TGTGCCAGCAGCTTACTTAGCGGGGGGACCTACGAGCAGTACTTC.

On this clone: The identical CDR3 is also encoded by other nucleotide sequences in the sample. CDR3 protein: CASSPGLAGGSETQYF. The CDR3 DNA is TGCGCCAGCAGCCCCGGACTAGCGGGAGGATCAGAGACCCAGTACTTC. This chain connects TRBV5-1 to TRBJ2-5; 14 bases map to TRBD2. Germline values: CDR1 SGHRS, CDR2 YFSETQ. CDR3 size: 16 residues. The junction had 6 bases not matched to a gene; V was cut back by 4 bases and J by 4 bases.

On this clone itself: This same CDR3 is encoded by further DNA sequences in the sample. The V call is TRBV5-4, the J call TRBJ2-5; weak D call: TRBD2 (6 bases). V was cut by 0 bases and J by 0 bases, with 9 bases left in between. This CDR3 region has 15 residues. Per germline, CDR1 SGHNT and CDR2 YYREEE (reference sequence). The CDR3 spells CASSLGGGYQETQYF. The CDR3 DNA follows: TGTGCCAGCAGCTTGGGTGGGGGGTACCAAGAGACCCAGTACTTC.

V usage is TRBV28 and J usage is TRBJ2-3; 9 bases are shared with TRBD2. The CDR3 spans 16 residues. The V and J ends lost 7 bases and 0 bases, in that order; junction bases with no gene match: 8. The germline V gene has CDR1 MDHEN and CDR2 SYDVKM. For the CDR3, the DNA is TGTGCCAGCAAATTTAGCGGGAGTTTCAGCACAGATACGCAGTATTTT. This encodes CASKFSGSFSTDTQYF.

The DNA for the CDR3 is TGTGCCAGCAGGGATCCAAAAGGCTACACCTTC. This sequence encodes CASRDPKGYTF. V is TRBV6-1 and J is TRBJ1-2; D not resolved. Germline V lookup: CDR1 MNHNS, CDR2 SASEGT. This CDR3 comprises 11 residues. Trimming took off 6 bases at V and 8 bases at J, with 10 bases between the two ends.

As DNA, the CDR3 is TGTGCCAGCAGTTTAGAATCCACAGATACGCAGTATTTT. It yields the protein CASSLESTDTQYF. The rearrangement uses TRBV28 and TRBJ2-3, with D uncertain. CDR1 MDHEN and CDR2 SYDVKM come from the germline V gene. The CDR3 has 13 residues. V gave up 2 bases and J gave up 2 bases, with 5 bases separating them. The full variable domain, with the rest looked up from reference TRBV28 and TRBJ2-3, is DVKVTQSSRYLVKRTGEKVFLECVQDMDHENMFWYRQDPGLGLRLIYFSYDVKMKEKGDIPEGYSVSREKKERFSLILESASTNQTSMYLCASSLESTDTQYFGPGTRLTVL.

The chain joins TRBV28 to TRBJ1-5; 7 positions agree with TRBD1. Germline lookup yields CDR1 MDHEN and CDR2 SYDVKM. This CDR3 is 14 amino acids long. V was pared by 4 bases and J by 13 bases, with 13 bases of the junction left unmatched. As DNA, the CDR3 is TGTGCCAGCAGTTCCATACAACAGGGGCTGGGTCAGCATTTT. Its protein is CASSSIQQGLGQHF.

This chain connects TRBV6-1 to TRBJ2-3; D unresolved. The CDR3 runs 11 residues. Trimming removed 3 bases from V and 12 bases from J, with 10 bases in between. Germline V lookup: CDR1 MNHNS, CDR2 SASEGT. The CDR3 loop is CASSDYPPQYF. In DNA form, the CDR3 reads TGTGCCAGCAGTGATTATCCCCCCCAGTATTTT.

The J gene is TRBJ2-2, the V gene TRBV28; D not resolved. Germline CDR1 reads MDHEN; CDR2 reads SYDVKM. The V end was cut by 5 bases, the J end by 1 base, with 11 bases between. The CDR3 contains 15 residues. The CDR3, as DNA: TGTGCCAGCAGTCCGGCGTCGAGGAACACCGGGGAGCTGTTTTTT. This translates into CASSPASRNTGELFF. Complete variable domain (other parts from reference TRBV28 and TRBJ2-2): DVKVTQSSRYLVKRTGEKVFLECVQDMDHENMFWYRQDPGLGLRLIYFSYDVKMKEKGDIPEGYSVSREKKERFSLILESASTNQTSMYLCASSPASRNTGELFFGEGSRLTVL.

The chain has TRBV12-5 and TRBJ2-2; tentatively, D is TRBD2 (5 bases). The germline V and J ends were trimmed by 0 bases and 4 bases, with 18 bases remaining between them. The CDR3 contains 18 residues. Looked up from germline, CDR1 is LGHNT and CDR2 is FRNRAP. The CDR3, as DNA: TGTGCTAGTGGTTTGGTACTGTACAGCACCGAGGGCACCGGGGAGCTGTTTTTT. Translating it yields CASGLVLYSTEGTGELFF.